A single sample is the source of the 29 T cell receptor beta chains below, sequenced in a study of T-cell memory formation after mild COVID-19. One entry per CDR3 protein results from TCRdb running MiXCR on the 5' RACE reads. The sample carries some 270,000 distinct CDR3 sequences, 15% to 19% recorded once. The sample taken for sequencing was PBMCs or a T cell subset sorted from them (not recorded which). The receptors shown here come from an adult woman who had mild COVID-19 (a few samples of this study predate the infection). Cell type and time point are not known.

This clonotype has at least ten counts. The J gene is TRBJ1-2, the V gene TRBV4-2, with D perhaps matching TRBD1 (6 bases). Germline assignment: CDR1 LGHNA and CDR2 YNFKEQ. This CDR3 is 16 amino acids long. V lost 0 bases and J 4 bases, leaving 15 bases between the germline ends. The CDR3 region is CASSQDLPGVIYGYTF. In DNA, the CDR3 is TGTGCCAGCAGCCAAGATCTTCCAGGGGTGATCTATGGCTACACCTTC.

In its sample, this clonotype was seen once. The CDR3 spells CASSLADWADTQYF. CDR3 DNA: TGCGCCAGCAGCTTGGCCGATTGGGCAGATACGCAGTATTTT. The chain uses TRBV5-1 and TRBJ2-3; no definite D call. The V end lost 0 bases, the J end lost 4 bases, and 9 bases lay between the germline ends. The germline V gene encodes CDR1 SGHRS and CDR2 YFSETQ. The CDR3 runs to 14 residues.

The chain recombines TRBV14 with TRBJ1-4, with no clear D. Germline V lookup: CDR1 SGHDN, CDR2 FVKESK. This CDR3 has 14 residues. The ends were cut back, 4 bases at V and 5 bases at J, with 11 bases in the middle. The CDR3 protein is CASSRRQSNEKLFF. As DNA, the CDR3 is TGTGCCAGCAGCCGCAGACAAAGCAATGAAAAACTGTTTTTT.

V and J are TRBV19 and TRBJ1-6; D gene unclear. The germline CDR1 and CDR2 sequences are LNHDA and SQIVND (reference sequence). This CDR3 comprises 15 residues. Trimming took off 6 bases at V and 8 bases at J, with 17 bases between the two ends. The CDR3 sequence: CASSPRTSRDSPLHF. The CDR3 nucleotides read TGTGCCAGTAGCCCCCGGACGTCGAGGGATTCACCCCTCCACTTT.

The table lists this clonotype with a count of one. The chain carries TRBV15 and TRBJ2-5; D not resolved. V dropped 1 base and J dropped 5 bases, with 14 bases sitting between them. Germline V lookup: CDR1 LNHNV, CDR2 YYDKDF (reference sequence). This CDR3 is 15 amino acids long. The CDR3 sequence: CATSRVRNPRETQYF. CDR3 coding DNA: TGTGCCACCAGCAGAGTCAGAAACCCCCGGGAGACCCAGTACTTC.

This clonotype appeared a few times. V gene TRBV12-3 or TRBV12-4 combines with J gene TRBJ2-2, with a weak D call TRBD2 (6 bases). The CDR3 has 14 amino acids. V gave up 8 bases and J gave up 5 bases, with 15 bases separating them. The CDR3 is CASGPAGGTGELFF. CDR3 sequence (DNA): TGTGCCAGCGGACCAGCGGGCGGGACCGGGGAGCTGTTTTTT.

Comments on this clonotype: An end of the junction differs from the germline gene, which may be a read error. The chain is built from TRBV7-2 and TRBJ2-5; D is ambiguous. CDR1 is SGHTA and CDR2 is FQGNSA in the germline V gene. This CDR3 has 13 residues. The CDR3 sequence: CASSLKAREAQYF. The CDR3 bases are TGTGCCAGCAGCCTAAAGGCGAGAGAGGCCCAGTACTTC. Full variable domain (missing parts from reference TRBV7-2 and TRBJ2-5): GAGVSQSPSNKVTEKGKDVELRCDPISGHTALYWYRQSLGQGLEFLIYFQGNSAPDKSGLPSDRFSAERTGGSVSTLTIQRTQQEDSAVYLCASSLKAREAQYFGPGTRLLVL.

The rearrangement uses TRBV6-6 and TRBJ2-1; D is tentatively TRBD1 or TRBD2 (6 bases each). Trimming shortened V by 5 bases and J by 2 bases, and 10 bases separated the two germline ends. Germline lookup yields CDR1 MNHNY and CDR2 SVGAGI (reference sequence). CDR3 length: 14 residues. CDR3: CASSNGGAYNEQFF. The CDR3 DNA reads TGTGCCAGCAGTAACGGGGGCGCCTACAATGAGCAGTTCTTC.

This clonotype appeared a few times. V gene TRBV20-1 combines with J gene TRBJ2-3; TRBD2 matches 7 bases. CDR1 and CDR2 from the germline V gene are DFQATT and SNEGSKA (reference sequence). Trimming cost V 5 bases and J 5 bases; bases outside gene matches: 13. This CDR3 has 15 amino acids. CDR3 sequence (DNA): TGCAGTGCTGGTGGAGGGAGGGCCCGGGGAGATACGCAGTATTTT. As protein: CSAGGGRARGDTQYF.

The genes are TRBV20-1 and TRBJ2-1; 12 nucleotides line up with TRBD2. V gave up 6 bases and J gave up 13 bases; unmatched junction bases: 7. Germline V gene data show CDR1 as DFQATT and CDR2 as SNEGSKA (reference sequence). This CDR3 spans 12 amino acids. This chain's CDR3 is CSAATSGRSQFF. Here the CDR3 DNA reads TGCAGTGCCGCGACTAGCGGGAGATCACAGTTCTTC.

This clonotype was picked up many times. V and J are TRBV29-1 and TRBJ1-2; D is uncertain. Germline V CDR1 and CDR2: SQVTM, ANQGSEA. This CDR3 has 11 residues. Trimming took off 6 bases at V and 4 bases at J, with 9 bases between the two ends. CDR3 sequence reads: CSVTRGYGYTF. Written as DNA, the CDR3 is TGCAGCGTGACCAGAGGCTATGGCTACACCTTC.

This chain links TRBV10-3 with TRBJ2-3; 10 bases match TRBD2. V gave up 2 bases and J gave up 5 bases; unmatched junction bases: 7. There are 16 residues in the CDR3. The germline gives CDR1 ENHRY, CDR2 SYGVKD. CDR3 nucleotide sequence: TGTGCCATCAGTGAGGCTAGCGGGGGAGGTCGAGATACGCAGTATTTT. Amino acid sequence: CAISEASGGGRDTQYF.

The V gene is TRBV4-3, the J gene TRBJ1-1; no definite D call. The V end lost 1 base, the J end lost 0 bases, and 12 bases lay between the germline ends. This CDR3 spans 16 amino acids. Germline CDR1 reads LGHNA; CDR2 reads YSLEER. The CDR3 region is CASSQGTPRMNTEAFF. The CDR3 DNA reads as TGCGCCAGCAGCCAAGGTACCCCAAGGATGAACACTGAAGCTTTCTTT.

This clonotype showed up just a few times. The V call is TRBV12-3 or TRBV12-4, the J call TRBJ2-7; the match to TRBD1 covers 8 bases. J was trimmed by 5 bases and V by 5 bases; bases with no gene match: 14. This CDR3 has 16 residues. CDR3 amino acids: CASSRGTGLTGDEQYF. CDR3 coding DNA: TGTGCCAGCAGTCGCGGGACAGGCCTCACTGGGGACGAGCAGTACTTC.

This clonotype was seen a few times. The rearrangement joins TRBV5-4 to TRBJ2-3; 11 nucleotides line up with TRBD2. Trimming took 5 bases from V and 2 from J; bases not matched to a gene: 4. Germline loops: CDR1 SGHNT, CDR2 YYREEE (reference sequence). The CDR3 spans 15 residues. CDR3 sequence: CASSLTSGATDTQYF. The CDR3 nucleotides read TGTGCCAGCAGTTTGACTAGCGGGGCCACAGATACGCAGTATTTT. The complete variable domain, with remaining parts taken from reference TRBV5-4 and TRBJ2-3, reads ETGVTQSPTHLIKTRGQQVTLRCSSQSGHNTVSWYQQALGQGPQFIFQYYREEENGRGNFPPRFSGLQFPNYSSELNVNALELDDSALYLCASSLTSGATDTQYFGPGTRLTVL.

The V call is TRBV4-1, the J call TRBJ2-5; TRBD1 matches 10 bases. With 4 bases clipped from V and 10 bases from J, the junction kept 18 bases outside the gene matches. The CDR3 covers 17 residues. CDR1 and CDR2 from the germline V gene are MGHRA and YSYEKL. The CDR3 nucleotides are TGCGCCAGCAGCCGACGTCCCTACGGACAGGGGGAAGAGGGCCAGTACTTC. Protein product: CASSRRPYGQGEEGQYF.

The genes are TRBV12-3 or TRBV12-4 and TRBJ1-1, with D maybe TRBD1 (6 bases). The CDR3 extends over 14 amino acids. Trimming stripped 2 bases from V and 12 bases from J, with 19 bases between. The CDR3 region is CASSLLYLQGWSFF. CDR3 in DNA: TGTGCCAGCAGTTTATTGTATCTACAGGGATGGTCTTTCTTT.

This sequence joins TRBV7-2 and TRBJ2-2; no clear D gene. This CDR3 region has 14 residues. Germline V gene lookup returns CDR1 SGHTA and CDR2 FQGNSA. The V end was cut by 6 bases, the J end by 3 bases, with 11 bases between. The CDR3 sequence is CASRLERYTGELFF. The CDR3 DNA reads as TGTGCCAGCAGGTTGGAGAGGTACACCGGGGAGCTGTTTTTT.

This clonotype was seen just once. V is TRBV29-1 and J is TRBJ2-7, with TRBD2 as a possible D gene (7 bases). With 6 bases removed from V and 1 base from J, the gap between germline ends came to 16 bases. Germline V gene data show CDR1 as SQVTM and CDR2 as ANQGSEA. The CDR3 sequence is 14 residues long. CDR3: CSVARGARSYEQYF. The CDR3 DNA reads as TGCAGCGTCGCCCGGGGGGCGAGATCCTACGAGCAGTACTTC.

This clonotype was seen a few times. V gene TRBV4-2 combines with J gene TRBJ2-3; 11 bases map to TRBD1. Germline V lookup: CDR1 LGHNA, CDR2 YNFKEQ. This CDR3 spans 18 amino acids. After removal of 5 bases from V and 2 bases from J, the junction contained 12 bases not matched to a gene. The CDR3 protein is CASSSRGQGATYTDTQYF. In DNA form, the CDR3 reads TGTGCCAGCAGCTCACGCGGACAGGGGGCTACTTACACAGATACGCAGTATTTT.

This clonotype was recorded many times. This chain uses TRBV6-5 with TRBJ2-1; TRBD2 matches at 9 bases. J gave up 4 bases and V 2 bases, and 9 bases lay outside the gene matches. Per the germline V gene, CDR1 is MNHEY and CDR2 is SVGAGI. CDR3 length: 17 residues. The CDR3: CASSYGIVSGSYNEQFF. In nucleotides, the CDR3 is TGTGCCAGCAGTTACGGTATTGTTAGCGGGAGTTACAATGAGCAGTTCTTC.

Here the CDR3 reads CATSDPTSGTTDTQYF. The CDR3 DNA follows: TGTGCCACCAGTGATCCGACTAGCGGGACGACAGATACGCAGTATTTT. The chain uses TRBV24-1 and TRBJ2-3; TRBD2 matches at 11 bases. The CDR3 contains 16 residues. V shed 3 bases and J 3 bases; nucleotides not matched to a gene: 4. The germline CDR1 and CDR2 sequences are KGHDR and SFDVKD.

This clonotype came up many times. The rearrangement uses TRBV20-1 and TRBJ2-7; 8 nucleotides agree with TRBD1. Germline V gene lookup returns CDR1 DFQATT and CDR2 SNEGSKA (reference sequence). The CDR3 extends over 14 amino acids. Trimming took 4 bases from V and 3 from J; bases not matched to a gene: 8. Here the CDR3 DNA reads TGCAGTGCTACAACAGGGGGGTCCCTCTACGAGCAGTACTTC. It codes for CSATTGGSLYEQYF.

This clonotype was detected only once. The chain recombines TRBV6-2 or TRBV6-3 with TRBJ2-7; D might be TRBD2 (6 bases). CDR3 size: 15 residues. V gave up 5 bases and J gave up 1 base, with 15 bases separating them. CDR1 is MNHEY, CDR2 SVGEGT, per germline. The CDR3 is CASSVPAGISYEQYF. CDR3 nucleotide sequence: TGTGCCAGCAGTGTCCCCGCGGGGATTTCCTACGAGCAGTACTTC.

This clonotype appeared a single time. This sequence joins TRBV12-3 or TRBV12-4 and TRBJ1-3, with a weak D call TRBD1 (6 bases). This CDR3 contains 12 residues. V lost 7 bases and J lost 3, with 7 bases in between. CDR3 protein: CASTQGGNTIYF. CDR3 coding DNA: TGTGCCAGCACACAGGGTGGAAACACCATATATTTT.

The gene calls are TRBV9 and TRBJ2-1; weak D call: TRBD2 (7 bases). The V gene lost 4 bases and the J gene lost 3 bases, with 17 bases spanning the gap. Germline V gives CDR1 SGDLS, CDR2 YYNGEE. The length of the CDR3 is 16 residues. The CDR3 DNA reads as TGTGCCAGCAGCTCCGGGGGGCTAGCGGACTACAATGAGCAGTTCTTC. Encoded protein: CASSSGGLADYNEQFF.

V usage is TRBV4-1 and J usage is TRBJ2-7, with 7 bases matching TRBD2. The J segment lost 3 bases and the V segment lost 4 bases, leaving 9 bases of the junction unmatched. The CDR3 length is 15 residues. CDR1 is MGHRA, CDR2 YSYEKL, per germline. CDR3 nucleotide sequence: TGCGCCAGCAGCCTCGGGATAGCGGGCTACTACGAGCAGTACTTC. Translating gives CASSLGIAGYYEQYF.

This clonotype has just a few counts. The V call is TRBV4-1, the J call TRBJ2-7; TRBD2 aligns across 8 bases. V shed 4 bases, J shed 1 base, and the junction held 12 bases outside the gene matches. The length of the CDR3 is 17 residues. The germline CDR1 and CDR2 sequences are MGHRA and YSYEKL. CDR3: CASSPSAGGPQSYEQYF. The CDR3 bases are TGCGCCAGCAGCCCCTCTGCGGGGGGCCCCCAATCCTACGAGCAGTACTTC.

The chain carries TRBV19 and TRBJ1-1; D gene uncertain. Germline CDR1 and CDR2: LNHDA and SQIVND (reference sequence). V shed 5 bases and J shed 0 bases, with 7 bases lying between them. This CDR3 spans 13 amino acids. DNA of the CDR3: TGTGCCAGTAGTTCGTCGGTGAACACTGAAGCTTTCTTT. Its protein is CASSSSVNTEAFF. The variable domain in full, completed from reference TRBV19 and TRBJ1-1, reads DGGITQSPKYLFRKEGQNVTLSCEQNLNHDAMYWYRQDPGQGLRLIYYSQIVNDFQKGDIAEGYSVSREKKESFPLTVTSAQKNPTAFYLCASSSSVNTEAFFGQGTRLTVV.